This is a list of T cell receptor beta chains from one sample in a study of blood T cell repertoires in COVID-19. Measured with immunoSEQ multiplex PCR; TCRdb has only the in-frame clones, and not every one. The sample lists just under 50,000 clones, over 85% occurring once. The sample comprised peripheral blood. Receptor source: a human donor in a cohort sampled during active COVID-19. CDR3s include the opening cysteine and the closing phenylalanine or tryptophan. A D gene is named only where the DNA matches it firmly. A row's size may be missing; if present it is once, few, many or a size class.

d_call j_call clone_size v_call cdr3_nt cdr3_aa
TRBD1 TRBJ1-2 - TRBV19 TGTGCCAGTAGGGACCGGGACAGGGACGGCTATGGCTACACCTTC CASRDRDRDGYGYTF
- TRBJ1-3 - TRBV14 TGTGCCAGCAGCCAAGCGGGAGCTGGAAACACCATATATTTT CASSQAGAGNTIYF
TRBD2 TRBJ2-5 - TRBV7-2 TGTGCCAGCAGCTTGGGACTAGGGGGAATTCAAGAGACCCAGTACTTC CASSLGLGGIQETQYF
TRBD1 TRBJ1-5 - TRBV6-1 TGTGCCAGCAGTGAATACCCTGGACAGGGGGGGCAGCCCCAGCATTTT CASSEYPGQGGQPQHF
TRBD1 TRBJ1-2 - TRBV7-8 TGTGCCAGCAGCCCGATCACAGGGGACTATGGCTACACCTTC CASSPITGDYGYTF
- TRBJ1-2 - TRBV9 TGTGCCAGCAGCGTAGTAGCAGGGTATGGCTACACCTTC CASSVVAGYGYTF
TRBD1 TRBJ1-2 - TRBV6-1 TGTGCCAGCAGTGAAGATGGGACAGGTCCCAGGCCTTATGGCTACACCTTC CASSEDGTGPRPYGYTF
TRBD2 TRBJ2-7 - TRBV5-1 TGCGCCAGCAGGAGAGTTGGAGGGAGGGCCTACGAGCAGTACTTC CASRRVGGRAYEQYF
- TRBJ2-1 - TRBV10-1 TGCGCCAGCAGTGAAGGGGATGGCTGGGGGGTCAATGAGCAGTTCTTC CASSEGDGWGVNEQFF
- TRBJ2-2 - TRBV30 TGTGCCTGGAGTGGCATGAGGGAGGGGGTCGGGGAGCTGTTTTTT CAWSGMREGVGELFF
TRBD2 TRBJ2-7 - TRBV5-1 TGCGCCAGCAGCTTACTAGCGGGGGCCTCCTACGAGCAGTACTTC CASSLLAGASYEQYF
- TRBJ2-6 - TRBV24-1 TGTGCCACCAACGGAGACTCTGGGGCCAACGTCCTGACTTTC CATNGDSGANVLTF
TRBD1 TRBJ2-2 - TRBV5-1 TGCGCCAGCAGCGGGACAGGGAACACCGGGGAGCTGTTTTTT CASSGTGNTGELFF
TRBD2 TRBJ2-1 - TRBV19 TGTGCCGTTAGGGTCATAGGGACTAGCGGGAGGGTCAATGAGCAGTTCTTC CAVRVIGTSGRVNEQFF
TRBD2 TRBJ2-2 - TRBV7-8 TGTGCCAGCAGCTACCTGGGACTAGCGGTGAACACCGGGGAGCTGTTTTTT CASSYLGLAVNTGELFF
TRBD1 TRBJ2-7 - TRBV12-5 TGTGCTAGTGGCCCCCTTGGGACAGGGGACGAGCAGTACTTC CASGPLGTGDEQYF
TRBD1 TRBJ1-1 - TRBV18 TGTGCCAGCTCACCACAGGGGGCGGACACTGAAGCTTTCTTT CASSPQGADTEAFF
TRBD2 TRBJ2-7 - TRBV6-5 TGTGCCAGCACCGCCCAGGGAGCGGGAGACTACGAGCAGTACTTC CASTAQGAGDYEQYF
- TRBJ1-5 - TRBV19 TGTGCCAGTAGTAGGTTCGGGGGGGGGAGCAATCAGCCCCAGCATTTT CASSRFGGGSNQPQHF
- TRBJ1-1 - TRBV29-1 TGCGGAGTCCAGGGTGCGGTCACTGAAGCTTTCTTT CGVQGAVTEAFF
TRBD2 TRBJ2-3 - TRBV7-8 TGTGCCAGCAGCTTCCCTTTGACTAGCGGGAGGGCAGATACGCAGTATTTT CASSFPLTSGRADTQYF
TRBD2 TRBJ2-5 - TRBV6-6 TGTGCCAGCAGCTCCCGGCGGGGGGAGACCCAGTACTTC CASSSRRGETQYF
TRBD1 TRBJ2-7 - TRBV5-1 TGCGCCAGCAGCTTGGCCGGGGGACAGGGCCCTTCCTACGAGCAGTACTTC CASSLAGGQGPSYEQYF
TRBD2 TRBJ2-7 - TRBV7-2 TGTGCCAGCAGCTTAGGGGGGACTAGCGGGACCCTTTACGAGCAGTACTTC CASSLGGTSGTLYEQYF
TRBD1 TRBJ1-2 - TRBV9 TGTGCCAGCAACGGGGGACAGCTGAACTATGGCTACACCTTC CASNGGQLNYGYTF
- TRBJ1-1 - TRBV15 TGTGCCACCAGCAGAGAACAGGGAGACACTGAAGCTTTCTTT CATSREQGDTEAFF
- TRBJ2-1 - TRBV2 TGTGCCAGCAGTGAATGGGCTAGCCCCAATGAGCAGTTCTTC CASSEWASPNEQFF
- TRBJ2-1 - TRBV5-1 TGCGCCAGCAGCGTCGAGGTTTACAATGAGCAGTTCTTC CASSVEVYNEQFF
- TRBJ1-5 - TRBV19 TGTGCCAGTAGAGTCGTTGGGGCCCAGCCCCAGCATTTT CASRVVGAQPQHF
- TRBJ1-1 - TRBV7-9 TGTGCCAGCAGCTTAGTGTTCGGAGATCTGGCTTTCTTT CASSLVFGDLAFF
- TRBJ2-2 - TRBV11-1 TGTGCCAGCAGCTTAGGCGAGGTTGGGGAGCTGTTTTTT CASSLGEVGELFF
- TRBJ2-2 once TRBV4-2 TGTGCCAGCAGCTCTACCTGGAGGGGCGCTGGAAACACCGGGGAGCTGTTTTTT CASSSTWRGAGNTGELFF
TRBD1 TRBJ1-2 - TRBV18 TGTGCCAGCTCACCCGGGACAGGAGGGGTCGGCTACACCTTC CASSPGTGGVGYTF
TRBD2 TRBJ2-7 - TRBV10-2 TGCGCCAGCGGGCCTAGCGGGAGCTCCTACGAGCAGTACTTC CASGPSGSSYEQYF
- TRBJ2-7 - TRBV28 TGTGCCACCCGGACTGACCCCTACGAGCAGTACTTC CATRTDPYEQYF
- TRBJ2-3 - TRBV12-2 TGTGCAAGTCGCTCACGCTTTCTAGAGAAGATCACAGATACGCAGTATTTT CASRSRFLEKITDTQYF
TRBD1 TRBJ2-3 - TRBV10-2 TGCGCCAGCAGTGGGCTACAGGGGGTCACTAGCACAGATACGCAGTATTTT CASSGLQGVTSTDTQYF
TRBD1 TRBJ2-1 - TRBV25-1 TGTGCCAGCAGTGAAGTAGGGGGCCGGGATGAGCAGTTCTTC CASSEVGGRDEQFF